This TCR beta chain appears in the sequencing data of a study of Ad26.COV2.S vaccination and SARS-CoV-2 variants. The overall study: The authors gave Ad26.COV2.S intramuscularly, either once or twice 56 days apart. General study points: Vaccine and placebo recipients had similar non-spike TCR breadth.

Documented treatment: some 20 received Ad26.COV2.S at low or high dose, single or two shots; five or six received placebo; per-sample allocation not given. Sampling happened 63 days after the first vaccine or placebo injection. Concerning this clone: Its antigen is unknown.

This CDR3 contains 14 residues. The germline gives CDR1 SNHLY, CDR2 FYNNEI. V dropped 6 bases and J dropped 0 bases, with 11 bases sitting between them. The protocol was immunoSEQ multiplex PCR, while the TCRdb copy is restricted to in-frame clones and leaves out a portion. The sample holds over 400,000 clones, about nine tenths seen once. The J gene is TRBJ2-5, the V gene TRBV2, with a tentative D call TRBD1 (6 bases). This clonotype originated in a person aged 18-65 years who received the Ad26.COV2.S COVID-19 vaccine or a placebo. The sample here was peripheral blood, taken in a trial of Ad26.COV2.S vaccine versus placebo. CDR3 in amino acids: CASRDGQYQETQYF. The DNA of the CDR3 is TGTGCCAGCAGGGATGGACAGTACCAAGAGACCCAGTACTTC.